This T cell receptor (beta chain) was found in a study of T cell responses to AZD1222 COVID-19 vaccine. This table comes from immunoSEQ multiplex PCR, and its TCRdb copy is limited to in-frame clones, with some not included. The data hold more than 130,000 clones, with around nine tenths observed a single time. CDR3 length: 16 residues. The V and J ends lost 4 bases and 4 bases respectively, with 20 bases between them. The V gene's germline CDR1 is SGHDT and CDR2 YYEEEE. About this clone: Antigen: not known.

Study results and caveats: Clonal diversity may have been underestimated, and the donors were mostly white British, with more females than males. The breadth and depth of Spike-specific TCRs increased once two AZD1222 doses had been given.

This TCR was recovered from an adult in good health. Sequenced material: peripheral blood, taken on day 0 of AZD1222 vaccination. This chain joins TRBV5-6 and TRBJ1-1; D might be TRBD1 (6 bases). The CDR3 DNA sequence: TGTGCCAGCAGCCTTCTAAACAGGGCTTGGGGCACTGAAGCTTTCTTT. Translated, it gives CASSLLNRAWGTEAFF.